The table lists the clone carrying this T cell receptor (beta chain) with a count of one. Antigen specificity is unknown. The data were taken from a study of shared clonotypes between healthy human individuals. Study-wide points: Larger estimated richness was generally recorded for naive subsets relative to memory subsets. Depth of sequencing was expected to influence donor clonotype sharing. Generation probability values for non-shared clonotypes were lower than those for clonotypes shared by all four donors.

Assay used: immunoSEQ multiplex PCR; TCRdb lists only in-frame clones, some missing. The table lists about 2.3 million clones, around 93% of them singletons. Trimming took 5 bases from V and 1 from J, leaving 11 bases between them. CDR1 and CDR2 (germline): MGHDK, SYGVNS. The CDR3 has 15 amino acids. Sample: naive CD4+ T cells from PBMCs. Noted subset: CD45RA+ positively selected. The sequence derives from a man aged 18 to 35 in good health. Some clones in this sample may be carry-over from other donors' samples. The chain joins TRBV25-1 to TRBJ1-4, with a tentative D call TRBD1 (6 bases). The CDR3 DNA is TGTGCCAGCAGTCGCCAGGGGAAAACTAATGAAAAACTGTTTTTT. It is translated as CASSRQGKTNEKLFF.